The 6 T cell receptor beta chains reported below all come from one sample, sequenced in a study of control samples from healthy donors and cancer patients. TCRdb's copy holds only in-frame clones and misses some; the assay was immunoSEQ multiplex PCR. Here the sample spans some 70,000 clones, around four fifths being singletons. The sequencing input was PBMCs. The receptor set was obtained from a woman between 45 and 65 years old with lung cancer.

The chain employs TRBV11-2 and TRBJ1-6, with D perhaps matching TRBD1 (5 bases). Between the trimmed V and J ends, which lost 0 bases and 8 bases, there was a span of 8 bases. This CDR3 has 14 residues. Germline V lookup: CDR1 SGHAT, CDR2 FQNNGV. The CDR3 protein is CASSLDRDYSPLHF. The CDR3 nucleotides are TGTGCCAGCAGCTTAGACAGGGACTATTCACCCCTCCACTTT.

This clone was picked up a small number of times. The chain carries TRBV2 and TRBJ1-5; the match to TRBD1 covers 8 bases. The ends lost 4 bases at V and 6 bases at J; junction bases unmatched: 11. This CDR3 region has 16 residues. CDR1 and CDR2 (germline): SNHLY, FYNNEI. The CDR3, as DNA: TGTGCCAGCAGTGGTAGATCGACAGGGGTTGGTCAGCCCCAGCATTTT. This gives the protein CASSGRSTGVGQPQHF. The full variable domain, its missing parts supplied by reference TRBV2 and TRBJ1-5, is EPEVTQTPSHQVTQMGQEVILRCVPISNHLYFYWYRQILGQKVEFLVSFYNNEISEKSEIFDDQFSVERPDGSNFTLKIRSTKLEDSAMYFCASSGRSTGVGQPQHFGDGTRLSIL.

J is TRBJ1-1 and V is TRBV7-9, with 9 bases lining up with TRBD1. Unmatched junction bases numbered 9, after V lost 5 bases and J lost 8 bases. Per germline, CDR1 SEHNR and CDR2 FQNEAQ (reference sequence). The CDR3 is 14 residues long. In DNA form, the CDR3 reads TGTGCCAGCAGCCCCCGGGACAGGGATCGGGAAGCTTTCTTT. Residues: CASSPRDRDREAFF.

J is TRBJ2-7 and V is TRBV9; no firm D call. Trimming stripped 1 base from V and 2 bases from J, with 10 bases between. Germline CDR1 is SGDLS and CDR2 is YYNGEE. The CDR3 is 14 residues long. The CDR3 reads CASSVNSEAYEQYF. CDR3 nucleotide sequence: TGTGCCAGCAGCGTAAACAGTGAAGCCTACGAGCAGTACTTC.

The CDR3 protein is CASSVEGVGSTEAFF. The CDR3 DNA sequence: TGTGCCAGCAGCGTAGAGGGAGTTGGTTCCACTGAAGCTTTCTTT. The rearrangement links TRBV9 to TRBJ1-1; D not certain. The CDR3 spans 15 residues. Germline CDR1 and CDR2: SGDLS and YYNGEE. Trimming shortened V by 0 bases and J by 4 bases, and 13 bases separated the two germline ends. The full variable domain, completed using reference TRBV9 and TRBJ1-1, is DSGVTQTPKHLITATGQRVTLRCSPRSGDLSVYWYQQSLDQGLQFLIQYYNGEERAKGNILERFSAQQFPDLHSELNLSSLELGDSALYFCASSVEGVGSTEAFFGQGTRLTVV.

The gene calls are TRBV9 and TRBJ1-1, with 9 positions matching TRBD1. V shed 0 bases and J 5 bases; nucleotides not matched to a gene: 2. Germline V gene lookup returns CDR1 SGDLS and CDR2 YYNGEE. This CDR3 comprises 14 residues. This chain's CDR3 is CASSVGQGETEAFF. The DNA for the CDR3 is TGTGCCAGCAGCGTAGGACAGGGGGAGACTGAAGCTTTCTTT.